This entry lists 12 T cell receptor beta chains sequenced from one sample in a study of cytotoxic CD8 clonotypes in ibrutinib-treated CLL. Here immunoSEQ multiplex PCR was the method, and the copy in TCRdb shows in-frame clones only, minus some. Among approximately 330,000 clones listed, about 80% were seen once. Sequenced here: PBMCs, sampled before ibrutinib treatment. The receptors shown here come from a human donor with chronic lymphocytic leukemia.

V is TRBV13 and J is TRBJ1-2; 7 positions match TRBD1. Germline CDR1 and CDR2: PRHDT and FYEKMQ (reference sequence). V shed 0 bases, J shed 8 bases, and the junction held 18 bases outside the gene matches. The CDR3 contains 18 residues. CDR3 sequence reads: CASSLGLIWVRDSHGYTF. Written as DNA, the CDR3 is TGTGCCAGCAGCTTAGGTTTGATTTGGGTCCGGGACAGTCACGGCTACACCTTC.

This clone was seen only once. This sequence joins TRBV7-2 and TRBJ1-2; 7 bases map to TRBD1. In germline, CDR1 is SGHTA, CDR2 FQGNSA. Germline trimming cut 5 bases from V and 3 bases from J; bases unmatched to any gene: 12. The CDR3 is made up of 16 amino acids. The CDR3 bases are TGTGCCAGCAGCCCTGACAGGGTACTGTTGGACTATGGCTACACCTTC. This sequence encodes CASSPDRVLLDYGYTF.

This clone was observed a single time. The J gene is TRBJ2-7, the V gene TRBV28, with D uncertain. From germline, CDR1 is MDHEN and CDR2 SYDVKM. V was shortened by 4 bases and J by 7 bases, with 20 bases between the two germline ends. This CDR3 spans 15 amino acids. CDR3 region: CASSYSPVPSGEQYF. In DNA, the CDR3 is TGTGCCAGCAGTTACAGTCCAGTACCTTCCGGAGAGCAGTACTTC.

The chain couples TRBV2 to TRBJ2-7; TRBD1 matches 10 bases. The germline CDR1 and CDR2 sequences are SNHLY and FYNNEI. CDR3 length: 13 amino acids. V was clipped by 7 bases and J by 6 bases; unmatched bases: 6. CDR3: CASTGTGVSEQYF. DNA of the CDR3: TGTGCCAGCACCGGGACAGGGGTGTCCGAGCAGTACTTC.

J is TRBJ2-2 and V is TRBV6-6; the D is unclear. Germline assignment: CDR1 MNHNY and CDR2 SVGAGI (reference sequence). The ends were cut back, 6 bases at V and 1 base at J, with 9 bases in the middle. The CDR3 length is 14 residues. CDR3 protein: CASSPPRNTGELFF. The CDR3 DNA sequence: TGTGCCAGCAGCCCCCCCAGGAACACCGGGGAGCTGTTTTTT.

The V and J genes are TRBV14 and TRBJ1-2; no firm D call. The CDR3 is 15 amino acids. Trimming pared 1 base from V and 4 bases from J, leaving 13 bases between. Germline lookup yields CDR1 SGHDN and CDR2 FVKESK. The DNA for the CDR3 is TGTGCCAGCAGCCAAGTAGGTCGCGGTCGCTATGGCTACACCTTC. This gives the protein CASSQVGRGRYGYTF.

The chain combines TRBV19 with TRBJ1-5; the D is unclear. The CDR3 extends over 14 amino acids. Trimming shortened V by 2 bases and J by 6 bases, and 11 bases separated the two germline ends. Germline CDR1 LNHDA, CDR2 SQIVND (reference sequence). CDR3 protein: CASSISPGRQPQHF. In DNA form, the CDR3 reads TGTGCCAGTAGTATATCCCCGGGCCGTCAGCCCCAGCATTTT. Based on the CDR3 plus reference TRBV19 and TRBJ1-5, the full variable domain is DGGITQSPKYLFRKEGQNVTLSCEQNLNHDAMYWYRQDPGQGLRLIYYSQIVNDFQKGDIAEGYSVSREKKESFPLTVTSAQKNPTAFYLCASSISPGRQPQHFGDGTRLSIL.

The chain has TRBV5-1 and TRBJ2-1, with 11 positions matching TRBD2. V was pared by 5 bases and J by 4 bases, with 5 bases of the junction left unmatched. This CDR3 has 15 amino acids. Looked up from germline, CDR1 is SGHRS and CDR2 is YFSETQ. CDR3 loop: CASSTGTSGYNEQFF. CDR3 coding DNA: TGCGCCAGCAGTACCGGGACTAGCGGTTACAATGAGCAGTTCTTC. The variable domain in full, with the rest retrieved from reference TRBV5-1 and TRBJ2-1, is KAGVTQTPRYLIKTRGQQVTLSCSPISGHRSVSWYQQTPGQGLQFLFEYFSETQRNKGNFPGRFSGRQFSNSRSEMNVSTLELGDSALYLCASSTGTSGYNEQFFGPGTRLTVL.

The V call is TRBV11-2, the J call TRBJ2-1; 10 positions agree with TRBD2. Germline CDR1 is SGHAT and CDR2 is FQNNGV. This CDR3 has 15 residues. V lost 0 bases, J lost 6 bases, and 2 bases stayed unmatched. This chain's CDR3 is CASSLETSGPNEQFF. CDR3 nucleotide sequence: TGTGCCAGCAGCTTAGAGACTAGCGGGCCCAATGAGCAGTTCTTC.

The rearrangement links TRBV6-5 to TRBJ2-7; the match to TRBD2 covers 7 bases. In germline, CDR1 is MNHEY, CDR2 SVGAGI. V lost 3 bases, J lost 2 bases, and 4 bases stayed unmatched. CDR3 length: 14 amino acids. CDR3 region: CASSYREGPYEQYF. The CDR3 DNA follows: TGTGCCAGCAGTTATAGGGAGGGCCCCTACGAGCAGTACTTC.

The chain couples TRBV9 to TRBJ2-7; TRBD2 might be the D (7 bases). Trimming stripped 3 bases from V and 5 bases from J, with 18 bases between. The germline gives CDR1 SGDLS, CDR2 YYNGEE. The CDR3 extends over 15 amino acids. The CDR3 bases are TGTGCCAGCAGCGCGCCTGGGGGGGCGAGGGACGAGCAGTACTTC. Translated, it gives CASSAPGGARDEQYF.

This chain links TRBV9 with TRBJ2-3, with TRBD1 matching over 7 bases. The CDR3 extends over 15 amino acids. V shed 3 bases, J shed 4 bases, and the junction held 8 bases outside the gene matches. Germline CDR1 is SGDLS and CDR2 is YYNGEE. This chain's CDR3 is CASSGRTGGSDTQYF. CDR3 coding DNA: TGTGCCAGCAGCGGTCGGACAGGTGGGTCAGATACGCAGTATTTT.